This T cell receptor (beta chain) was sequenced for a study of cytotoxic CD8 clonotypes in ibrutinib-treated CLL. Study-wide context: The patients, roughly twelve relapsed/refractory and 15 treatment-naive, included approximately 17 who were IGHV unmutated.

V lost 2 bases and J lost 10; bases outside the gene matches: 10. The CDR3 runs to 14 residues. The V gene's germline CDR1 is SGHDT and CDR2 YYEEEE. Method: immunoSEQ multiplex PCR; TCRdb's copy keeps in-frame clones and lacks some. This sample has over 95,000 clones, with 50% to 65% found just once. As for this clone: The target antigen is unknown.

Points from the study as a whole: Clonality (at baseline) was higher than in age-matched healthy donors and tracked circulating CD8+ T-cell counts. Progressing and sustained-remission patients had different sampling times.

The chain is built from TRBV5-6 and TRBJ1-1, with 8 bases that match TRBD1. The material sequenced was PBMCs, taken after 24 months of ibrutinib treatment. This clonotype originated in a human donor with chronic lymphocytic leukemia. DNA for the CDR3: TGTGCCAGCAGCTTACCGGGACAGGCCGTGGGAGCTTTCTTT. It translates to CASSLPGQAVGAFF.